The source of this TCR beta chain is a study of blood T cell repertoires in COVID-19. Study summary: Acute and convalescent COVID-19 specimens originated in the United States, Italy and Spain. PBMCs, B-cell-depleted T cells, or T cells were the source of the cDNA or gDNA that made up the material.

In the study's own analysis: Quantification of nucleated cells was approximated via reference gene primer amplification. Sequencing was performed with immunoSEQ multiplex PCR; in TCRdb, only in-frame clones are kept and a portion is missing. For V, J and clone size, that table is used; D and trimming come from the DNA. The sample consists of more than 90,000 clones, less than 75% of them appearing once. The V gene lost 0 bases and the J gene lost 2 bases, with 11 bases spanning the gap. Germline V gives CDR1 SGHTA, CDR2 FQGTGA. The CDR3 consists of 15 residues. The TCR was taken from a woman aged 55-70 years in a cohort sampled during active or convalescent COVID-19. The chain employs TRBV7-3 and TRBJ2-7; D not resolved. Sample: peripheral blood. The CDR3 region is CASSLTAGQTYEQYF. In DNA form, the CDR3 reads TGTGCCAGCAGCTTAACGGCTGGGCAGACCTACGAGCAGTACTTC.